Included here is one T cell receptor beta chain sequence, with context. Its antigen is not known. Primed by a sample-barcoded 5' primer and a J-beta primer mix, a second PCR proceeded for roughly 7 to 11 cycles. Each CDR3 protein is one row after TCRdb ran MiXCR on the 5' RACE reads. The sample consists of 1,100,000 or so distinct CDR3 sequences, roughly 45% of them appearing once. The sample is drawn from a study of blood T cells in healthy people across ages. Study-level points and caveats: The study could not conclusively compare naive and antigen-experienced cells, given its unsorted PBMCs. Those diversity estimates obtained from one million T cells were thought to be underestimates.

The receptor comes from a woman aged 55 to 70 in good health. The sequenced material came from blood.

The CDR3 reads CASSQALGQPQHF. For the CDR3, the DNA is TGCGCCAGCAGTCAGGCATTGGGGCAGCCCCAGCATTTT. V is TRBV4-1 and J is TRBJ1-5; D uncertain. CDR1 and CDR2 (germline): MGHRA, YSYEKL. The CDR3 contains 13 residues. The V gene lost 6 bases and the J gene lost 7 bases, with 13 bases spanning the gap.